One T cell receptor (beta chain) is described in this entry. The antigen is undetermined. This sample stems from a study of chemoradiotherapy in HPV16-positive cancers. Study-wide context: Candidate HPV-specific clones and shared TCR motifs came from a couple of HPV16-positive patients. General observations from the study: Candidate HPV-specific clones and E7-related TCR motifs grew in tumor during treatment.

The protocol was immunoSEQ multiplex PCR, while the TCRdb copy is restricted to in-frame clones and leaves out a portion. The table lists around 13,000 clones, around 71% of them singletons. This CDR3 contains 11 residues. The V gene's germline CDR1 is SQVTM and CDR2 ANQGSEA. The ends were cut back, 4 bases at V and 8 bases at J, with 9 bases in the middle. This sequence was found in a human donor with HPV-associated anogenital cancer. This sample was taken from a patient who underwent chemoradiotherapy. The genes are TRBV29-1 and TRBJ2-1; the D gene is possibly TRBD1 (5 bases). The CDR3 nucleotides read TGCAGCGTTGGACAGCGCGATGAGCAGTTCTTC. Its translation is CSVGQRDEQFF.